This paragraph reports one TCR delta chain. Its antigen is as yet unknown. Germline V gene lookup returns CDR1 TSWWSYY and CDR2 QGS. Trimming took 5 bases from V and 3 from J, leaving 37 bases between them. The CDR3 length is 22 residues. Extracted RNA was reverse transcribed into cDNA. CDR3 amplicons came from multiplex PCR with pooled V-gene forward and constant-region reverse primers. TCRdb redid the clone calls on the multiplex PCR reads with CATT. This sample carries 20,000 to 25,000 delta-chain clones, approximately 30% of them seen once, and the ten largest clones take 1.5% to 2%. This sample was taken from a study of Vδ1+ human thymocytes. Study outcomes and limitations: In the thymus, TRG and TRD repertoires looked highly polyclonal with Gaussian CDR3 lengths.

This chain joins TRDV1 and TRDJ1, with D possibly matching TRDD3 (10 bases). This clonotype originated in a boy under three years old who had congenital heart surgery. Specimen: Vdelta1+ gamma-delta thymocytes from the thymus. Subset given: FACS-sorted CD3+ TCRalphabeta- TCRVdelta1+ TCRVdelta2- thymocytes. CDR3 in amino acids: CALGKKAFLLRLGDPPPDKLIF. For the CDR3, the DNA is TGTGCTCTTGGGAAAAAGGCCTTCCTACTTAGACTGGGGGATCCGCCTCCCGATAAACTCATCTTT.